These 24 T cell receptor beta chains were all obtained from the same sample, sequenced in a study of blood T cells in healthy people across ages (dated by TCRdb to about 2015). To prepare the library, 5' RACE was applied. For sequencing, an Illumina HiSeq 2500 was employed. A second about 7 to 12 cycle PCR used a sample-barcoded 5' primer and a J-beta primer mix. The public reads were reprocessed in TCRdb via fastp at Q25 and MiXCR, keeping in-frame beta chains. Rows are unified per CDR3 protein, each entry keeping the most common DNA and genes. The table for this sample lists fewer than 900,000 distinct CDR3 sequences; roughly 44% of them were counted only once. The ten largest account for 20% of the sample. The sequenced material came from blood. Source of these receptors: a woman between 55 and 75 years old in good health.

This clonotype turned up a few times. The gene calls are TRBV18 and TRBJ2-5; TRBD1 agrees at 7 bases. Germline V gene sequence: CDR1 KGHSH, CDR2 LQKENI. This CDR3 region has 14 residues. V was pared by 3 bases and J by 1 base, with 2 bases of the junction left unmatched. CDR3 bases: TGTGCCAGCTCACCTTGGGACAGCCAAGAGACCCAGTACTTC. It encodes CASSPWDSQETQYF.

This sequence joins TRBV25-1 and TRBJ2-5; no reliable D call. The CDR3 length is 13 residues. Germline CDR1 MGHDK, CDR2 SYGVNS. Trimming took off 0 bases at V and 1 base at J, with 3 bases between the two ends. The CDR3 coding sequence is TGTGCCAGCAGTGAATACGGCCAAGAGACCCAGTACTTC. Translating gives CASSEYGQETQYF.

CDR3 protein: CASSKGRAGGNEQFF. The CDR3 nucleotides are TGTGCCAGCAGTAAGGGACGAGCGGGGGGGAATGAGCAGTTCTTC. The chain combines TRBV12-3 or TRBV12-4 with TRBJ2-1; 10 bases match TRBD2. The CDR3 spans 15 residues. V trimming: 5 bases; J trimming: 7 bases; junction bases outside the gene matches: 8.

The chain joins TRBV20-1 to TRBJ2-5; perhaps TRBD1 as D (6 bases). The end of the DNA aligns better with TRBJ2-7, so the J call may be wrong. The CDR3 consists of 13 residues. Germline CDR1 DFQATT, CDR2 SNEGSKA (reference sequence). The CDR3 bases are TGCAGTGCTAAGTCGCCGGTGACAGGCGAGCAGTACTTC. Translated, it gives CSAKSPVTGEQYF.

Here the CDR3 DNA reads TGTGCCAGCAGCTTGGGGACAGGGGATGTCTCACCCCTCCACTTT. This gives the protein CASSLGTGDVSPLHF. The chain is built from TRBV5-6 and TRBJ1-6; 9 bases agree with TRBD1. CDR1 and CDR2 from the germline V gene are SGHDT and YYEEEE. The CDR3 extends over 15 amino acids. Unmatched junction bases numbered 5, after V lost 0 bases and J lost 10 bases.

CDR3 region: CASKQDGGGEQFF. DNA of the CDR3: TGTGCCAGCAAACAGGACGGCGGGGGGGAGCAGTTCTTC. The chain has TRBV6-2 or TRBV6-3 and TRBJ2-1; TRBD2 matches at 8 bases. CDR3 size: 13 residues. J was trimmed by 10 bases and V by 7 bases; bases with no gene match: 9. CDR1 is MNHEY and CDR2 is SVGEGT in the germline V gene.

This clonotype has a handful of counts. The chain links TRBV20-1 to TRBJ1-2; D is ambiguous. CDR1 and CDR2 (germline): DFQATT, SNEGSKA (reference sequence). CDR3 size: 12 residues. The CDR3 DNA reads as TGCAGCATCGCACCTACTAACTATGGCTACACCTTC. As protein: CSIAPTNYGYTF.

This clonotype has just one count. This sequence joins TRBV20-1 and TRBJ2-2; D perhaps matches TRBD2 (5 bases). V was clipped by 1 base and J by 4 bases, with 13 bases between them. The CDR3 length is 15 residues. Germline loops: CDR1 DFQATT, CDR2 SNEGSKA (reference sequence). The CDR3 is CSARGEQRSTGELFF. The CDR3 region has the DNA TGCAGTGCTAGAGGAGAACAGCGGAGCACCGGGGAGCTGTTTTTT.

This chain links TRBV21-1 with TRBJ2-3; the DNA was not used to check the table's D call, TRBD2. TRBV21-1 is reported as a pseudogene. CDR3 length: 20 amino acids. The CDR3 region is CASSKYGLAGGNCSTDTQYF. The CDR3 DNA sequence: TGTGCCAGCAGCAAATACGGCCTAGCGGGAGGGAACTGTAGCACAGATACGCAGTATTTT.

This chain connects TRBV20-1 to TRBJ2-7; 7 bases are shared with TRBD1. CDR1 and CDR2 (germline): DFQATT, SNEGSKA (reference sequence). CDR3 length: 11 amino acids. The CDR3 DNA sequence: TGCAGGCCCCAGGGGGACAATGAGCAGTACTTC. As protein: CRPQGDNEQYF.

V and J are TRBV12-3 or TRBV12-4 and TRBJ1-1; D might be TRBD1 (6 bases). Trimming took 3 bases from V and 5 from J, leaving 13 bases between them. The CDR3 contains 14 residues. The chain's CDR3 is CASSFQGSGTEAFF. CDR3 nucleotide sequence: TGTGCCAGCAGTTTCCAGGGGTCGGGGACTGAAGCTTTCTTT.

This clonotype was detected ten times or more. The chain combines TRBV29-1 with TRBJ2-7; D perhaps matches TRBD1 (5 bases). Germline CDR1 SQVTM, CDR2 ANQGSEA. The ends were cut back, 6 bases at V and 0 bases at J, with 15 bases in the middle. This CDR3 region has 14 residues. CDR3 in DNA: TGCAGCGTAACACGGACACAGAGCTCCTACGAGCAGTACTTC. Translated: CSVTRTQSSYEQYF.

The V and J genes are TRBV24-1 and TRBJ2-1; D possibly corresponds to TRBD1 (6 bases). Trimming took off 9 bases at V and 1 base at J, with 9 bases between the two ends. CDR3 size: 13 residues. Germline CDR1 KGHDR, CDR2 SFDVKD. CDR3 in amino acids: CATGTPSYNEQFF. The DNA for the CDR3 is TGTGCCACCGGGACACCGTCCTACAATGAGCAGTTCTTC.

This chain links TRBV7-3 with TRBJ2-1; tentative D call: TRBD2 (5 bases). The V end was cut by 5 bases, the J end by 2 bases, with 16 bases between. Germline V lookup: CDR1 SGHTA, CDR2 FQGTGA. This CDR3 has 16 amino acids. CDR3 residues: CASSPTRDSTYNEQFF. In DNA, the CDR3 is TGTGCCAGCAGCCCCACTAGGGATTCAACCTACAATGAGCAGTTCTTC.

The V call is TRBV7-6, the J call TRBJ2-5; D gene uncertain. The CDR3 extends over 16 amino acids. Germline V lookup: CDR1 SGHVS, CDR2 FNYEAQ. Trimming took 1 base from V and 1 from J, leaving 13 bases between them. CDR3 sequence (DNA): TGTGCCAGCAGCTTAGGTCCGGCCGCCCCCCAAGAGACCCAGTACTTC. Its translation is CASSLGPAAPQETQYF.

Of note for this clonotype: Just one base apart from a much larger clone, this may be a read error. Here the CDR3 DNA reads TGCAGCGTTGAAGGCAGCGCCGGACTGAGCTCCTACAATGAGCAGTACTTC. Translating gives CSVEGSAGLSSYNEQYF. The V gene is TRBV29-1, the J gene TRBJ2-1, with TRBD2 as a possible D gene (5 bases). The end of the DNA fits TRBJ2-7 better, so the J call may be wrong. This CDR3 has 17 amino acids. The germline CDR1 and CDR2 sequences are SQVTM and ANQGSEA.

Points on this clonotype: One end of the junction is discordant with germline, which a read error may explain. The chain carries TRBV7-2 and TRBJ2-1; D may be TRBD1 (5 bases). In germline, CDR1 is SGHTA, CDR2 FQGNSA. This CDR3 contains 13 residues. Written as DNA, the CDR3 is TGCGACAGCAGCTTAAATGGTTACAATGAGCAGTTCTTC. It is translated as CDSSLNGYNEQFF.

This clonotype has at least ten counts. The chain combines TRBV5-8 with TRBJ2-7; 14 nucleotides align to TRBD2. The CDR3 runs to 18 residues. Germline V gene data show CDR1 as SGHTS and CDR2 as YDEGEE. V dropped 0 bases and J dropped 4; count of bases not matched to a gene: 9. The CDR3 region has the DNA TGTGCCAGCAGCTTGGGACTAGCGGGAGGGCCCTCTATTTACGAGCAGTACTTC. Residues: CASSLGLAGGPSIYEQYF.

The genes are TRBV3-1 and TRBJ2-5, with D possibly being TRBD2 (5 bases). The CDR3 spans 16 residues. Germline V lookup: CDR1 LGHDT, CDR2 YNNKEL (reference sequence). V gave up 1 base and J gave up 11 bases, with 23 bases separating them. The CDR3 DNA reads TGTGCCAGCAGCCAAGTCGCCGGGGTTTTTGGCAATGAGCAGTACTTC. Encoded protein: CASSQVAGVFGNEQYF.

The rearrangement links TRBV14 to TRBJ2-1, with D hard to call. Trimming shortened V by 3 bases and J by 1 base, and 7 bases separated the two germline ends. CDR3 size: 14 residues. Germline V gene lookup returns CDR1 SGHDN and CDR2 FVKESK. In DNA, the CDR3 is TGTGCCAGCAGCCAGTTATTGTCCTACAATGAGCAGTTCTTC. It codes for CASSQLLSYNEQFF.

This clonotype was picked up a small number of times. The rearrangement links TRBV12-3 or TRBV12-4 to TRBJ2-1; maybe TRBD1 (8 bases). This CDR3 region has 14 residues. Trimming took off 1 base at V and 9 bases at J, with 13 bases between the two ends. The CDR3 nucleotides read TGTGCCAGCAGTTTAGGAACAGGGGGGGTTGAGCAGTTCTTC. The encoded protein is CASSLGTGGVEQFF.

The chain carries TRBV4-2 and TRBJ2-3, with D perhaps TRBD2 (5 bases). The germline V and J ends were trimmed by 0 bases and 2 bases, with 15 bases remaining between them. This CDR3 has 17 amino acids. Germline V gene sequence: CDR1 LGHNA, CDR2 YNFKEQ. Here the CDR3 DNA reads TGTGCCAGCAGCCAAGACCCAGCGGTACTTTCCACAGATACGCAGTATTTT. This sequence encodes CASSQDPAVLSTDTQYF.

The CDR3 nucleotides are TGTGCCAGCAGTTCCCTACAGGGGAGCGCAGAGACCCAGTACTTC. Its protein product is CASSSLQGSAETQYF. The gene calls are TRBV12-3 or TRBV12-4 and TRBJ2-5, with 7 bases identical to TRBD1. The V segment lost 4 bases and the J segment 4 bases; nucleotides outside the gene matches: 9. This CDR3 has 15 amino acids.

This chain joins TRBV27 and TRBJ1-2; no reliable D call. The germline V and J ends were trimmed by 3 bases and 5 bases, with 19 bases remaining between them. The CDR3 sequence is 16 residues long. CDR1 and CDR2 (germline): MNHEY, SMNVEV (reference sequence). As DNA, the CDR3 is TGTGCCAGCAGTTTGAGCGAGGCAGAAGGACGGTATGGCTACACCTTC. Its translation is CASSLSEAEGRYGYTF.